This TCR beta chain emerged from a study of cytomegalovirus exposure and HLA in healthy donors (dated by TCRdb to about 2017). Regarding the complete study: In an earlier analysis of under 600 of the donors, approximately 300 Gb of sequence data and 90 million to 120 million unique TCR beta sequences from about 190 million T cells were reported. A later genetic analysis used genome-wide SNP genotypes for about 60% of the roughly 700 donors, treating that subset as a discovery cohort. The study aimed to test whether cataloging public T cell receptors could reveal signatures of past pathogen exposure. Across about 370 genotyped donors of the cohort, an average of about 200,000 unique TCR beta nucleotide sequences per donor were sequenced, and roughly 20% of those sequences were non-productive. An earlier analysis of several hundred of the donors applied high-throughput TCR beta sequencing to assess whether each TCR beta V gene segment acted as functional or pseudogenic. Of the 398 genotyped donors, 70% to 90% were placed in the genetic ancestry cluster associated with self-reported Caucasian donors. The study profiled the T cell repertoires of 500 to 800 subjects by immunosequencing and related them to cytomegalovirus serostatus. To predict cytomegalovirus infection status, the study brought together high-throughput TCR immunosequencing, statistical association of individual TCRs with disease status, and machine learning. About five DR-DQ haplotypes were handled as single units for association and clustering because linkage in the cohort was strong. Besides the first cohort of more than 650 subjects, a separate validation cohort made up of 120 different subjects was used. Rather than drawing on any new phenotypic data, the later analysis identified candidate immune exposures from TCR beta sequences and the way those sequences occurred across donors. A later analysis re-examined previously published TCR beta repertoires from 600 to 700 donors and added high-resolution HLA genotyping to investigate patterns of TCR occurrence. Both class I and class II loci were covered by HLA typing, at four-digit resolution. Typing coverage varied by locus: roughly 629-630 donors for A, B, C, DRB1 and DQB1; more than 500 for DQA1; about 600 for DPA1; approximately 470 for DPB1. An early release covering some 640 HLA-typed donors comprised approximately 300 gigabases of sequencing data and roughly 86 million unique TCR sequences. Every discovery cohort repertoire had been produced on one sequencing platform. Donor age, sex, ethnicity and CMV serostatus were collected together with the repertoire data. General conclusions and limits of the study: In a later analysis, most CMV-associated TCR beta chains were found to appear HLA-restricted, with HLA associations seemingly driven largely by CMV exposure. Roughly 15 rarely observed V segments, including chromosome 9 orphons, were excluded from the earlier analysis of about 500 of the donors because counts were too low. The classifier was reported to diagnose cytomegalovirus status with high specificity and sensitivity in both the original and validation cohorts. A later genetic analysis reported fewer N-insertions in productive TCRs among donors in an Asian-associated ancestry cluster than the roughly 690-donor mean. When HLA alleles, especially DR and DQ, strongly co-occurred, TCR associations were difficult to assign to individual alleles. In an earlier analysis of a few hundred of the donors, most TCR beta V segments were observed in productive rearrangements about 87% or about 30% of the time, broadly matching IMGT annotations. Presence/absence analyses assumed roughly uniform sequencing depth across donors, an assumption that may not hold. Specific HLA alleles were associated with roughly 16,000 TCR beta sequences at a false discovery rate of 0.05 in a later analysis. Because some donors lacked HLA typing at each locus, the association tests relied only on the typed subset. According to a later analysis, parvovirus B19, influenza, CMV and Epstein-Barr virus appeared linked to several top co-occurrence clusters. Some IMGT-functional V segments, including TRBV6-2 and TRBV6-3, could not be told apart with the 87-base-pair reads, so those segments were excluded. The authors suggested that the approach could potentially be generalized to other disease states and immunological phenotypes. An association between a missense DCLRE1C variant and V-gene and J-gene trimming of TCR beta chains was found in a later genetic analysis and replicated in an independent cohort. In vitro tests confirmed that a few of the cytomegalovirus-associated TCR beta chains recognize cytomegalovirus antigens. In a later analysis, TCR association rates were found to vary across HLA loci, with the most associated TCRs seen for DRB1 alleles and the fewest for HLA-C alleles. In the study, about 150 TCR beta chains were listed as associated with cytomegalovirus. This cohort had only TCR beta chains sequenced, and the lack of alpha or paired-chain data limited which features could be detected. A further reported finding was that TCR beta sequences accurately predicted the HLA-A and HLA-B alleles for most subjects in the first cohort. Linkage disequilibrium might explain the correlated functional status among segregating V segments, but an unknown experimental factor could not be ruled out. Across donors, most TCR sequences were observed very rarely, whereas some public TCRs were present in many individuals. CMV serostatus was the only immune exposure information available for the cohort. A group of highly shared sequence variants was considered likely to be a technical artifact of the sequencing pipeline. In a later analysis, HLA-associated TCR beta chains showed more clonal expansion and lower generation probabilities than non-associated chains that were equally common.

The cohort consisted of 650 to 700 healthy bone marrow donors. At the time of sampling, all cohort members were nominally healthy, though unrecorded immune exposures were likely present. The donor tested CMV seropositive and was one of the 289 seropositive cohort members. A peripheral blood sample was collected from each donor, and TCR beta sequencing was performed on peripheral blood mononuclear cells. Genomic DNA extraction from the blood cell samples was performed with the Qiagen DNeasy Blood Extraction Kit. Sequences SGHVS (CDR1) and FQNEAQ (CDR2) are obtained from the germline V gene. The CDR3 runs 14 amino acids, cysteine and phenylalanine included. CDR3 DNA only is kept here, 42 bases in frame from base 1. V lost 1 base and J lost 2 bases, and the count of bases not matched to a germline gene is 2. For this clone: Its antigen specificity is not known. No base-level quality is on record; no much larger clone is a single base apart.

The library was generated by the immunoSEQ multiplex PCR assay. For the multiplex PCR, a mixture combining 60 forward primers for TCR Vbeta segments and 13 reverse primers for TCR Jbeta segments was used. The CDR3 region of rearranged TCR beta genes was amplified from genomic DNA by a multiplex PCR assay. The amplified TCR beta libraries were sequenced on the Illumina HiSeq System as 87-base-pair reads. In the authors' own workflow: A later analysis counted about 80 million unique TCR beta chains across the 700 or so repertoires, and some 11 million of these chains were shared by at least two donors. A nearest-neighbor algorithm error-corrected the raw reads and collapsed the reads into unique sequences, merging closely related sequences to remove PCR and sequencing errors. Alignment of CDR3 sequences to IMGT reference sequences was used to assign V, D and J gene segments. For a sequence to be retained, a match of at least six nucleotides was required to both a V gene segment and a J gene segment. Rearrangements were classified as productive when the CDR3 lacked stop codons and remained in frame with V and J, and all other rearrangements were classified as non-productive. Following IMGT convention, CDR3 was defined as the stretch from the second conserved V-encoded cysteine up to the conserved J-encoded phenylalanine. The earlier analysis of 587 of the donors excluded any sequence lacking an unambiguous match to a single V gene segment. An earlier analysis of 587 of the donors called V segments functional above 56.7% productive rearrangements and segregating when the between-donor standard deviation exceeded 5%. To diagnose cytomegalovirus status from the catalog of TCR beta chain sequences, a statistical classification framework was built. In a later analysis, V and J genes were assigned by comparing TCR nucleotide sequences against IMGT/GENE-DB human TR gene sequences. Using the TCRdist pipeline, a later analysis assigned CDR3 sequences along with most-parsimonious VDJ recombination scenarios. A later analysis defined each TCR beta chain by its CDR3 amino acid sequence plus V-gene family, and excluded reads lacking a unique V-gene family. In a later analysis, 500 to 650 highly shared, low-generation-probability nucleotide sequences were removed to address suspected cross-contamination and a sequencing artifact. In a later analysis, a clonal expansion index was calculated for each public chain from normalized within-repertoire ranks of inferred template counts. In a later analysis, generation probabilities were computed using a VDJ recombination model fitted to out-of-frame rearrangements, and the results were checked against IGoR. In a later analysis, hypergeometric tests were used to score TCR-TCR, TCR-HLA and TCR-CMV co-occurrence, with a repertoire-size bias correction applied to TCR pairs. False discovery rates were estimated in a later analysis by permuting HLA or CMV assignments 20 times. In a later analysis, co-occurring TCRs were grouped using DBSCAN, and TCRdist sequence similarity was added for clustering within HLA-allele-positive subsets. For co-occurrence clustering, repertoires with fewer than 30,000 or more than 120,000 public chains were excluded, along with 4 to 6 repertoires with anomalous nucleotide sharing. As stored in TCRdb, this immuneACCESS dataset retains in-frame rearrangements with V and J assigned. A fraction of the clones does not appear; measured against another copy, unresolved V genes explain less than half of the discrepancy, and the remainder lacks a known reason. The V and J calls and clone size come from that table; D and trimming were worked out from the DNA. This sample lists about 120,000 clones; over 80% were detected once. About 19% of the sample lies in the top ten.

Rearrangement joined TRBV7-8 to TRBJ2-7; the central 7 bases match TRBD2. The TCR comes from a man aged 18 to 30 in good health and CMV-seropositive. Sequencing used PBMCs. For the CDR3, the sequence is CASSLGGGTYEQYF. The nucleotides are TGTGCCAGCAGCTTAGGCGGGGGTACCTACGAGCAGTACTTC.